The rows below give T cell receptor beta chains drawn from one sample of a study of blood T cells in healthy people across ages. TCRdb called the 5' RACE reads again in MiXCR, with one record for every CDR3 protein. The table includes roughly 800,000 distinct CDR3 sequences, more than 45% detected once. The material sequenced was blood. Receptors were obtained from a man between 25 and 39 years old in good health. Each CDR3 is given with its conserved first and last residue. A D gene is named only where the DNA matches it firmly.

j_call: TRBJ2-3
d_call: -
v_call: TRBV20-1
cdr3_aa: CSARASPGIDTQYF

j_call: TRBJ1-2
d_call: -
v_call: TRBV28
cdr3_aa: CASIQGGGGYTF

j_call: TRBJ2-7
d_call: TRBD2
v_call: TRBV9
cdr3_aa: CASSVGASGGLYEQYF

j_call: TRBJ2-7
d_call: -
v_call: TRBV5-1
cdr3_aa: CASSLAINYEQYF

j_call: TRBJ2-5
d_call: -
v_call: TRBV12-3/TRBV12-4
cdr3_aa: CASAPTPWETQYF

j_call: TRBJ2-3
d_call: -
v_call: TRBV29-1
cdr3_aa: CSGNVNIGDTQYF

j_call: -
d_call: -
v_call: TRBV20-1
cdr3_aa: CSARVVYEQYF

j_call: TRBJ2-7
d_call: TRBD1
v_call: TRBV27
cdr3_aa: CASIWDSERRNEQYF

j_call: TRBJ2-7
d_call: -
v_call: TRBV7-9
cdr3_aa: CASSFGPEQYF

j_call: TRBJ2-5
d_call: -
v_call: TRBV20-1
cdr3_aa: CSAMSDMGETQYF

j_call: TRBJ2-1
d_call: -
v_call: TRBV7-8
cdr3_aa: CASSLVLARPSEQFF

j_call: TRBJ2-3
d_call: TRBD2
v_call: TRBV20-1
cdr3_aa: CSAASGVNTDTQYF

j_call: TRBJ2-1
d_call: -
v_call: TRBV7-2
cdr3_aa: CASSLPKALYNEQFF

j_call: -
d_call: -
v_call: TRBV2
cdr3_aa: CASRPWTDGDEQYF

j_call: TRBJ2-4
d_call: -
v_call: TRBV12-3/TRBV12-4
cdr3_aa: CASSLQGSSIQYF

j_call: TRBJ1-1
d_call: -
v_call: TRBV7-2
cdr3_aa: CASSSSTGMNTEAFF

j_call: TRBJ2-1
d_call: -
v_call: TRBV7-2
cdr3_aa: CAGSPSPYRVNEQFF

j_call: TRBJ1-2
d_call: TRBD1
v_call: TRBV12-3/TRBV12-4
cdr3_aa: CASSFVDRGARGNYGYTF

j_call: TRBJ2-5
d_call: -
v_call: TRBV29-1
cdr3_aa: CSVEIPIGETQYF

j_call: TRBJ2-5
d_call: TRBD2
v_call: TRBV12-3/TRBV12-4
cdr3_aa: CASSPPGTSGLGTQYF

j_call: TRBJ2-7
d_call: -
v_call: TRBV7-2
cdr3_aa: CASSPRPSSYEQYF

j_call: TRBJ2-7
d_call: -
v_call: TRBV7-2
cdr3_aa: CASSPAGGREEQYF

j_call: TRBJ2-1
d_call: -
v_call: TRBV6-1
cdr3_aa: CASSGTRGRNEQFF

j_call: TRBJ2-1
d_call: TRBD2
v_call: TRBV28
cdr3_aa: CASSRTSGTMTNEQFF

j_call: TRBJ1-5
d_call: TRBD1
v_call: TRBV6-1
cdr3_aa: CASRTGLSNQPQHF

j_call: TRBJ2-5
d_call: -
v_call: TRBV4-2
cdr3_aa: CASSQDSGYIQETQYF

j_call: TRBJ2-3
d_call: -
v_call: TRBV27
cdr3_aa: CASSPDEGIVADTQYF

j_call: TRBJ2-1
d_call: TRBD1
v_call: TRBV20-1
cdr3_aa: CSARVWQGVDNEQFF

j_call: TRBJ2-7
d_call: -
v_call: TRBV27
cdr3_aa: CASSSHALGEQYF

j_call: TRBJ2-1
d_call: -
v_call: TRBV7-9
cdr3_aa: CASSFGDEQFF

j_call: TRBJ2-7
d_call: -
v_call: TRBV7-2
cdr3_aa: CASSTHTLPYEQYF

j_call: TRBJ1-5
d_call: TRBD1
v_call: TRBV20-1
cdr3_aa: CSARAPGQGGQPQHF

j_call: TRBJ2-1
d_call: TRBD2
v_call: TRBV7-9
cdr3_aa: CASSSGLAGRLEQFF

j_call: TRBJ1-2
d_call: -
v_call: TRBV10-2
cdr3_aa: CASRMAGANYGYTF

j_call: TRBJ2-7
d_call: TRBD1
v_call: TRBV7-9
cdr3_aa: CATRTGNYEQYF

j_call: TRBJ2-3
d_call: -
v_call: TRBV7-2
cdr3_aa: CASSLAIGLISTDTQYF

j_call: TRBJ2-7
d_call: TRBD1
v_call: TRBV7-2
cdr3_aa: CASSKYTGVEQYF

j_call: TRBJ2-5
d_call: TRBD1
v_call: TRBV6-5
cdr3_aa: CASSPTGGDGLVQYF

j_call: TRBJ1-5
d_call: -
v_call: TRBV28
cdr3_aa: CATGAGSNQPQHF

j_call: TRBJ2-4
d_call: TRBD2
v_call: TRBV4-3
cdr3_aa: CASSTTRGGEQYF

j_call: TRBJ2-1
d_call: TRBD1
v_call: TRBV24-1
cdr3_aa: CATSLGTGGYNEQFF

j_call: TRBJ2-5
d_call: -
v_call: TRBV7-9
cdr3_aa: CASSLAQGPYKQYF

j_call: TRBJ1-2
d_call: -
v_call: TRBV7-2
cdr3_aa: CASSLAMETGDYTF

j_call: TRBJ2-1
d_call: -
v_call: TRBV2
cdr3_aa: CASSEGVGGYNEQFF

j_call: -
d_call: -
v_call: TRBV9
cdr3_aa: CASSVGGGAPNIQYF

j_call: TRBJ1-2
d_call: -
v_call: TRBV19
cdr3_aa: CASTIRTIYGYTF

j_call: TRBJ1-2
d_call: -
v_call: TRBV7-2
cdr3_aa: CATFRLKGPLYGYTF

j_call: TRBJ2-7
d_call: -
v_call: TRBV18
cdr3_aa: CASSPSVGPYEQYF

j_call: TRBJ1-1
d_call: TRBD1
v_call: TRBV5-6
cdr3_aa: CASSIRGFSAEAFF

j_call: TRBJ2-5
d_call: TRBD2
v_call: TRBV7-9
cdr3_aa: CASSFAGTSGGGETQYF

j_call: TRBJ2-1
d_call: -
v_call: TRBV14
cdr3_aa: CASSQGFGGPYNEQFF

j_call: TRBJ2-4
d_call: -
v_call: TRBV25-1
cdr3_aa: CASSKYGAGARDIQYF